The entry that follows covers one T cell receptor beta chain sequence. The V and J ends lost 2 bases and 4 bases, in that order; junction bases with no gene match: 15. The CDR3 length is 18 residues. Germline CDR1 reads MNHNS; CDR2 reads SASEGT. Source study methods: Nucleated cell number was recorded as an estimate derived from reference gene primer amplification. Data came from immunoSEQ multiplex PCR; TCRdb stores just in-frame clones and leaves some out. V, J and clone size derive from that table, while D and trimming were established from the DNA sequence. This table has fewer than 75,000 clones, roughly 89% appearing once. These data originate in a study of blood T cell repertoires in COVID-19. As for the study in general: Samples taken during acute and convalescent COVID-19 were collected in the United States, Italy and Spain. PBMCs, B-cell-depleted T cells, or T cells were the source of the cDNA or gDNA that made up the material.

The V and J genes are TRBV6-1 and TRBJ1-2, with 8 bases that match TRBD1. Sequencing was done on a sample of peripheral blood. The clonotype originates from a man in his sixties with acute or convalescent COVID-19. The CDR3 loop reads CASSERAGGARYGYGYTF. CDR3 DNA sequence: TGTGCCAGCAGTGAAAGGGCAGGGGGCGCGCGTTACGGCTATGGCTACACCTTC.